The 10 T cell receptor beta chains below were found in one sample sequenced in a study of blood T cells in healthy people across ages. Using a J-beta primer mix together with a sample-barcoded 5' primer, a second PCR was run for about 6 to 11 cycles. In TCRdb, the 5' RACE reads were re-called with MiXCR into one record per CDR3 protein. The sample lists around 1.7 million distinct CDR3 sequences, roughly 27% occurring once. The specimen sequenced was blood. These receptors were obtained from a young woman in good health.

There are a few counts of this clonotype. This sequence joins TRBV5-1 and TRBJ1-2, with D perhaps matching TRBD1 (6 bases). V lost 4 bases and J 0 bases, leaving 13 bases between the germline ends. The CDR3 spans 15 residues. From germline, CDR1 is SGHRS and CDR2 YFSETQ. CDR3 nucleotides: TGCGCCAGCAGCCCGAACACAGGGTCTAACTATGGCTACACCTTC. This codes for CASSPNTGSNYGYTF. The full variable domain, rest sourced from reference TRBV5-1 and TRBJ1-2, is KAGVTQTPRYLIKTRGQQVTLSCSPISGHRSVSWYQQTPGQGLQFLFEYFSETQRNKGNFPGRFSGRQFSNSRSEMNVSTLELGDSALYLCASSPNTGSNYGYTFGSGTRLTVV.

This sequence joins TRBV20-1 and TRBJ2-7, with TRBD2 matching over 7 bases. This CDR3 comprises 13 residues. The germline V gene encodes CDR1 DFQATT and CDR2 SNEGSKA (reference sequence). The V gene end was trimmed by 4 bases and the J gene end by 5 bases; junction bases not matched to a gene: 8. The CDR3 spells CSAIGVAGDEQYF. The CDR3 coding sequence is TGCAGTGCTATTGGGGTAGCGGGTGACGAGCAGTACTTC.

As regards this clonotype: A much larger clone differs by one base, so this may be a read error. The chain couples TRBV28 to TRBJ2-7; D possibly corresponds to TRBD1 (5 bases). V lost 4 bases, J lost 4 bases, and 14 bases lay in between. Germline assignment: CDR1 MDHEN and CDR2 SYDVKM. The CDR3 sequence is 14 residues long. CDR3 loop: CASSCTGREYEQYF. Here the CDR3 DNA reads TGTGCCAGCAGTTGCACAGGTCGTGAGTACGAGCAGTACTTC.

Note on this clonotype: A read error may explain this, as a much larger clone is one base away. The V call is TRBV9, the J call TRBJ1-2, with D maybe TRBD1 (5 bases). V lost 4 bases to trimming and J lost 3 bases, with 19 bases between them. Germline lookup yields CDR1 SGDLS and CDR2 YYNGEE. The CDR3 contains 16 residues. In nucleotides, the CDR3 is TGTGCCAGCAGCCCTACGGGAGGGGTTATAGACTATGGCTACACCTTC. Its protein product is CASSPTGGVIDYGYTF.

This clonotype was seen only a few times. Relative to the germline gene, one junction end is altered; a read error may explain this. The rearrangement joins TRBV11-2 to TRBJ1-4; D perhaps matches TRBD1 (6 bases). This CDR3 has 14 amino acids. Germline V lookup: CDR1 SGHAT, CDR2 FQNNGV. In DNA, the CDR3 is TGTGCCAGCACCAACAGTCGGACAGTTGAAAAACGGTTTTTT. This gives the protein CASTNSRTVEKRFF. The variable domain in full, completed from reference TRBV11-2 and TRBJ1-4, reads EAGVAQSPRYKIIEKRQSVAFWCNPISGHATLYWYQQILGQGPKLLIQFQNNGVVDDSQLPKDRFSAERLKGVDSTLKIQPAKLEDSAVYLCASTNSRTVEKRFFGSGTQLSVL.

This rearrangement joins TRBV5-1 to TRBJ2-6; D is uncertain. The CDR3 totals 15 residues. The germline CDR1 and CDR2 sequences are SGHRS and YFSETQ. V was trimmed by 5 bases and J by 0 bases, leaving 9 bases between them. The CDR3 protein is CASRLFSSGANVLTF. The CDR3 DNA is TGCGCCAGCAGGCTTTTTAGCTCTGGGGCCAACGTCCTGACTTTC.

Worth noting for this clonotype: A much larger clone sits a single nucleotide away, making a read error possible. The chain carries TRBV6-5 and TRBJ1-2; tentative D call: TRBD1 (5 bases). The CDR3 is made up of 14 amino acids. The germline V gene encodes CDR1 MNHEY and CDR2 SVGAGI. The CDR3 reads CTSSMRGTVYGYTF. Written as DNA, the CDR3 is TGTACCAGCAGCATGCGGGGGACCGTGTATGGCTACACCTTC.

The V and J genes are TRBV19 and TRBJ2-1; D is unresolved. V gave up 5 bases and J gave up 2 bases, with 13 bases separating them. The CDR3 length is 15 residues. Germline V CDR1 and CDR2: LNHDA, SQIVND (reference sequence). The CDR3 sequence: CASSPSLAPYNEQFF. The DNA of the CDR3 is TGTGCCAGTAGTCCTTCTCTGGCCCCCTACAATGAGCAGTTCTTC.

The chain combines TRBV6-6 with TRBJ1-2; D unresolved. The CDR3 has 11 residues. Looked up from germline, CDR1 is MNHNY and CDR2 is SVGAGI (reference sequence). The V end was cut by 3 bases, the J end by 7 bases, with 6 bases between. The CDR3, as DNA: TGTGCCAGCAGTTATTCATGTGGCTACACCTTC. It is translated as CASSYSCGYTF.

This clonotype has only a few counts. V and J are TRBV6-2 or TRBV6-3 and TRBJ2-1; TRBD2 aligns across 9 bases. Per the germline V gene, CDR1 is MNHEY and CDR2 is SVGEGT. V dropped 2 bases and J dropped 2; count of bases not matched to a gene: 16. The CDR3 is 20 amino acids. DNA for the CDR3: TGTGCCAGCAGTTACGCGCGTATACCTAGCGGGATGGGGACCTACAATGAGCAGTTCTTC. This gives the protein CASSYARIPSGMGTYNEQFF.